One sample yielded the 27 T cell receptor beta chains listed below, sequenced in a study of T cells after somatic rescue of genetic block. Repertoires were generated with immunoSEQ multiplex PCR, while TCRdb's copy carries only in-frame clones and drops some. Of around 57,000 clones in the sample, 95% to 96% were seen once. Sequencing was done on a sample of peripheral blood mononuclear cells (PBMCs). Every receptor here comes from a child less than two years old.

This clone was seen a single time. This chain joins TRBV19 and TRBJ2-2, with 13 bases matching TRBD2. CDR1 LNHDA and CDR2 SQIVND come from the germline V gene (reference sequence). V lost 8 bases to trimming and J lost 6 bases; unmatched junction nucleotides: 12. The CDR3 loop spans 17 amino acids. CDR3 sequence reads: CASERTSGRKQSGELFF. DNA for the CDR3: TGTGCCAGTGAGAGGACTAGCGGGAGAAAACAATCCGGGGAGCTGTTTTTT. The full variable domain, with the rest looked up from reference TRBV19 and TRBJ2-2, is DGGITQSPKYLFRKEGQNVTLSCEQNLNHDAMYWYRQDPGQGLRLIYYSQIVNDFQKGDIAEGYSVSREKKESFPLTVTSAQKNPTAFYLCASERTSGRKQSGELFFGEGSRLTVL.

This chain links TRBV7-2 with TRBJ1-2; TRBD1 is a possible D gene (6 bases). V lost 0 bases to trimming and J lost 4 bases, with 12 bases between them. CDR1 is SGHTA, CDR2 FQGNSA, per germline. CDR3 length: 15 residues. The CDR3 DNA reads as TGTGCCAGCAGCTTAGCGCAGGGGCTGAGCTATGGCTACACCTTC. This encodes CASSLAQGLSYGYTF.

The table lists this clone with a few counts. The identical CDR3 is also encoded by other nucleotide sequences in the sample. This chain links TRBV28 with TRBJ2-7; D is uncertain. The CDR3 runs 11 residues. With 3 bases removed from V and 4 bases from J, the gap between germline ends came to 4 bases. CDR1 is MDHEN, CDR2 SYDVKM, per germline. CDR3 amino acids: CASSLGYEQYF. CDR3 nucleotides: TGTGCCAGCAGTTTGGGTTACGAGCAGTACTTC.

V and J are TRBV19 and TRBJ2-7; D might be TRBD2 (5 bases). Per the germline V gene, CDR1 is LNHDA and CDR2 is SQIVND (reference sequence). The ends were cut back, 5 bases at V and 4 bases at J, with 15 bases in the middle. This CDR3 has 14 residues. CDR3 coding DNA: TGTGCCAGTAGTCCTCGGGGTAGTCGGTACGAGCAGTACTTC. This gives the protein CASSPRGSRYEQYF.

The rearrangement uses TRBV2 and TRBJ1-1; a possible D gene is TRBD1 (6 bases). This CDR3 contains 13 residues. Trimming removed 4 bases at V and 5 bases at J, with 11 bases between. CDR1 and CDR2 from the germline V gene are SNHLY and FYNNEI. The CDR3: CASSAQGGTEAFF. CDR3 nucleotides: TGTGCCAGCAGTGCACAGGGTGGGACTGAAGCTTTCTTT.

The chain is built from TRBV5-1 and TRBJ2-5; TRBD2 is a possible D gene (6 bases). The CDR3 runs 14 residues. Germline V gene lookup returns CDR1 SGHRS and CDR2 YFSETQ. Deletions cut 4 bases from V and 4 bases from J, with 14 bases between. CDR3 protein: CASSHGAGRETQYF. The CDR3 region has the DNA TGCGCCAGCAGCCATGGGGCGGGAAGAGAGACCCAGTACTTC.

This chain links TRBV5-1 with TRBJ2-7; 11 bases fit TRBD1. The CDR3 is 15 residues long. Trimming took 4 bases from V and 3 from J; bases not matched to a gene: 6. CDR1 is SGHRS, CDR2 YFSETQ, per germline. The CDR3 region is CASSMTGTGGYEQYF. The CDR3, as DNA: TGCGCCAGCAGCATGACCGGGACAGGGGGCTACGAGCAGTACTTC.

The gene calls are TRBV20-1 and TRBJ1-1, with unresolved D. Germline-derived CDR1 and CDR2 are DFQATT and SNEGSKA (reference sequence). The CDR3 length is 10 residues. The ends were cut back, 5 bases at V and 3 bases at J, with 4 bases in the middle. The CDR3 nucleotides are TGCAGTGCTGCCTACACTGAAGCTTTCTTT. Translation gives CSAAYTEAFF.

V is TRBV25-1 and J is TRBJ1-2; no clear D. Germline loops: CDR1 MGHDK, CDR2 SYGVNS. The CDR3 spans 16 residues. Trimming removed 2 bases from V and 2 bases from J, with 15 bases in between. CDR3 protein: CASSEVAAIGNYGYTF. The CDR3 DNA reads TGTGCCAGCAGTGAAGTCGCGGCGATAGGAAACTATGGCTACACCTTC.

The chain links TRBV1 to TRBJ1-2. TRBV1 is listed as a pseudogene. The CDR3 is made up of 13 amino acids. CDR3 residues: CTSSQGKNYGYTF. The CDR3, as DNA: TGCACCAGCAGCCAGGGGAAGAACTATGGCTACACCTTC.

J is TRBJ2-7 and V is TRBV5-4; maybe TRBD1 (5 bases). The V end lost 2 bases, the J end lost 2 bases, and 17 bases lay between the germline ends. This CDR3 has 16 residues. CDR1 is SGHNT, CDR2 YYREEE, per germline (reference sequence). The CDR3 sequence: CASSLSTGQGAYEQYF. CDR3 nucleotides: TGTGCCAGCAGCTTAAGCACTGGGCAGGGTGCCTACGAGCAGTACTTC. The variable domain in full, with the rest retrieved from reference TRBV5-4 and TRBJ2-7, is ETGVTQSPTHLIKTRGQQVTLRCSSQSGHNTVSWYQQALGQGPQFIFQYYREEENGRGNFPPRFSGLQFPNYSSELNVNALELDDSALYLCASSLSTGQGAYEQYFGPGTRLTVT.

In DNA form, the CDR3 reads TGTGCCAGCAGCTTACAGGGGTACACTGAAGCTTTCTTT. It is translated as CASSLQGYTEAFF. The genes are TRBV13 and TRBJ1-1, with D possibly matching TRBD1 (6 bases). The CDR3 is 13 amino acids. V lost 2 bases and J lost 3, with 7 bases in between. Germline loops: CDR1 PRHDT, CDR2 FYEKMQ (reference sequence).

The chain carries TRBV10-2 and TRBJ1-2; 11 nucleotides match TRBD1. This CDR3 has 16 amino acids. The V gene end was trimmed by 8 bases and the J gene end by 2 bases; junction bases not matched to a gene: 10. Germline CDR1 and CDR2: WSHSY and SAAADI. Here the CDR3 DNA reads TGCGCCAGCTTTGGACAGGGGGCGTTAGAAAACTATGGCTACACCTTC. Translation: CASFGQGALENYGYTF.

This chain links TRBV4-1 with TRBJ2-1; 9 bases agree with TRBD2. Losses at the gene ends were 3 bases for V and 0 bases for J; bases not matched to a gene: 6. The CDR3 has 17 amino acids. Germline V gene sequence: CDR1 MGHRA, CDR2 YSYEKL. CDR3 residues: CASSQSLTSGSYNEQFF. Here the CDR3 DNA reads TGCGCCAGCAGCCAGTCCCTGACTAGCGGCTCCTACAATGAGCAGTTCTTC.

The chain's CDR3 is CSVDYASSYNEQFF. CDR3 nucleotide sequence: TGCAGCGTTGATTATGCCAGCTCCTACAATGAGCAGTTCTTC. The gene calls are TRBV29-1 and TRBJ2-1; D uncertain. The CDR3 contains 14 residues. The V gene lost 3 bases and the J gene lost 0 bases, with 9 bases spanning the gap. Germline V gene sequence: CDR1 SQVTM, CDR2 ANQGSEA.

The chain combines TRBV29-1 with TRBJ1-5; D ambiguous. Germline V gives CDR1 SQVTM, CDR2 ANQGSEA. Trimming removed 8 bases from V and 7 bases from J, with 9 bases in between. This CDR3 has 10 residues. In DNA form, the CDR3 reads TGCAGCTCGGCGGAACAGCCCCAGCATTTT. The encoded protein is CSSAEQPQHF.

This clone has just one count. The V call is TRBV19, the J call TRBJ1-5, with 11 nucleotides matching TRBD1. This CDR3 region has 18 residues. V lost 4 bases to trimming and J lost 0 bases; unmatched junction nucleotides: 8. Germline CDR1 LNHDA, CDR2 SQIVND (reference sequence). The CDR3, as DNA: TGTGCCAGTAGTAAAGGACAGGGGGCTAAGTATAGCAATCAGCCCCAGCATTTT. It codes for CASSKGQGAKYSNQPQHF.

The rearrangement links TRBV7-2 to TRBJ2-7; the D gene is possibly TRBD1 (5 bases). The CDR3 is 16 amino acids. Germline CDR1 reads SGHTA; CDR2 reads FQGNSA. The germline V and J ends were trimmed by 1 base and 6 bases, with 19 bases remaining between them. CDR3 residues: CASSLVVAGKAVEQYF. The CDR3 bases are TGTGCCAGCAGCTTAGTTGTGGCAGGGAAGGCCGTCGAGCAGTACTTC.

The chain is built from TRBV7-9 and TRBJ2-2, with D unresolved. Germline CDR1 SEHNR, CDR2 FQNEAQ (reference sequence). This CDR3 has 13 amino acids. With 1 base removed from V and 4 bases from J, the gap between germline ends came to 4 bases. DNA for the CDR3: TGTGCCAGCAGCTTAGGGGGCACCGGGGAGCTGTTTTTT. Its translation: CASSLGGTGELFF.

The rearrangement links TRBV18 to TRBJ1-1; 10 bases match TRBD1. V was clipped by 0 bases and J by 4 bases; unmatched bases: 11. The germline CDR1 and CDR2 sequences are KGHSH and LQKENI. The CDR3 extends over 18 amino acids. The CDR3 DNA sequence: TGTGCCAGCTCACCACCAAGACAGGGGGCGGGTTACGGCACTGAAGCTTTCTTT. This gives the protein CASSPPRQGAGYGTEAFF.

With regard to this clone: Germline is not matched at one junction end, which may reflect a read error. This chain joins TRBV25-1 and TRBJ2-1; TRBD2 is a possible D gene (6 bases). Germline V gene data show CDR1 as MGHDK and CDR2 as SYGVNS. The CDR3 is 14 residues long. The CDR3 nucleotides are TGTGCCAGCAGTGAGTGGGACTCCCACAATGAGCAGTTCTTC. Its protein is CASSEWDSHNEQFF.

The chain has TRBV28 and TRBJ1-2; D might be TRBD1 (6 bases). The CDR3 is 16 residues long. Germline V gene data show CDR1 as MDHEN and CDR2 as SYDVKM. Trimming took off 6 bases at V and 2 bases at J, with 19 bases between the two ends. CDR3 in amino acids: CASSRQATRGNYGYTF. The CDR3 DNA follows: TGTGCCAGCAGCCGACAGGCCACAAGAGGAAACTATGGCTACACCTTC.

The chain is built from TRBV10-3 and TRBJ1-5; 8 positions match TRBD1. CDR1 is ENHRY and CDR2 is SYGVKD in the germline V gene. With 11 bases clipped from V and 6 bases from J, the junction kept 9 bases outside the gene matches. This CDR3 has 13 residues. The DNA for the CDR3 is TGTGCCGTCGGACAGGGAAGGGGTCAGCCCCAGCATTTT. This translates into CAVGQGRGQPQHF.

This rearrangement joins TRBV5-1 to TRBJ2-2; 8 bases align to TRBD2. Germline V gene lookup returns CDR1 SGHRS and CDR2 YFSETQ. The V gene end was trimmed by 3 bases and the J gene end by 4 bases; junction bases not matched to a gene: 5. The CDR3 is made up of 15 amino acids. DNA of the CDR3: TGCGCCAGCAGCTCACTAGCGGTAGGCACCGGGGAGCTGTTTTTT. It codes for CASSSLAVGTGELFF.

This sequence joins TRBV2 and TRBJ2-7, with a possible D match to TRBD1 (6 bases). CDR3 size: 14 residues. Germline loops: CDR1 SNHLY, CDR2 FYNNEI. V lost 2 bases and J lost 4, with 12 bases in between. The CDR3 sequence is CASSEHGTLYEQYF. The DNA of the CDR3 is TGTGCCAGCAGTGAACATGGGACACTTTACGAGCAGTACTTC. The whole variable domain, filled in from reference TRBV2 and TRBJ2-7, reads EPEVTQTPSHQVTQMGQEVILRCVPISNHLYFYWYRQILGQKVEFLVSFYNNEISEKSEIFDDQFSVERPDGSNFTLKIRSTKLEDSAMYFCASSEHGTLYEQYFGPGTRLTVT.

This rearrangement joins TRBV10-3 to TRBJ2-3, with D maybe TRBD1 (6 bases). The CDR3 sequence is 15 residues long. The V end lost 7 bases, the J end lost 0 bases, and 14 bases lay between the germline ends. From germline, CDR1 is ENHRY and CDR2 SYGVKD. The CDR3 here is CAITSGQRSTDTQYF. DNA of the CDR3: TGTGCCATCACCTCGGGACAACGAAGCACAGATACGCAGTATTTT.

This chain joins TRBV6-4 and TRBJ2-6; no reliable D call. The V end was cut by 2 bases, the J end by 1 base, with 6 bases between. CDR1 is MRHNA, CDR2 SNTAGT, per germline. This CDR3 comprises 15 residues. The CDR3 protein is CASSDRASGANVLTF. In DNA, the CDR3 is TGTGCCAGCAGTGACAGGGCGTCTGGGGCCAACGTCCTGACTTTC.